The TCR beta chain under discussion was sequenced for a study of CD8 T cells in ankylosing spondylitis. Study-level findings and limits: Characteristic of ankylosing spondylitis blood, it appeared, was a TCR beta motif comprising about eight highly homologous variants.

Regarding this clonotype: The antigen remains undetermined.

TCRdb independently ran MiXCR on the 5' RACE reads; one entry per CDR3 protein. This sample has under 450,000 distinct CDR3 sequences, with under 20% found just once. Sequencing was carried out using blood, either unsorted or a sorted T cell fraction (not recorded which). The source is a male donor with ankylosing spondylitis.

The CDR3 DNA sequence: TGTGCCAGCGGGGGAGCGATCCAAGAGACCCAGTACTTC. This encodes CASGGAIQETQYF. The rearrangement uses TRBV12-3 or TRBV12-4 and TRBJ2-5; D possibly uses TRBD1 or TRBD2 (5 bases each). V gave up 8 bases and J gave up 1 base, with 11 bases separating them. This CDR3 comprises 13 residues.